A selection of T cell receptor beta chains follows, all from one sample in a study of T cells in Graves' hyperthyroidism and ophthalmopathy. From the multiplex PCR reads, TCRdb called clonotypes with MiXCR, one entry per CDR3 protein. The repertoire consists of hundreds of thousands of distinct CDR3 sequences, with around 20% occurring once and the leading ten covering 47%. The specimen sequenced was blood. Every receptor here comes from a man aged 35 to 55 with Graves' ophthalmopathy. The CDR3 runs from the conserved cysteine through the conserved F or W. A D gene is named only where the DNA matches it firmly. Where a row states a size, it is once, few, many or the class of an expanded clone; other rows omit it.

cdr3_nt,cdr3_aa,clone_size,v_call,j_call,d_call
TGCGCCAGCAGCTTGAGGTTCCGGGGCACCGGGGAGCTGTTTTTT,CASSLRFRGTGELFF,NA,TRBV5-1,TRBJ2-2,NA
TGTGCCAGCAGCCCAGTTCCCGAAACGCAGTATTTT,CASSPVPETQYF,many,TRBV7-2,TRBJ2-3,NA
TGTGCCAGCAGCACCTTAGCGGCGAACACCGGGGAGCTGTTTTTT,CASSTLAANTGELFF,NA,TRBV5-6,TRBJ2-2,NA
TGTGCCAGCAGTTTATCCCCCGGGACAGGGTTTGGCTACACCTTC,CASSLSPGTGFGYTF,few,TRBV27,TRBJ1-2,TRBD1
TGTGCTAGTGGTTTGGTGGCGGGAGGGCCGAATACGCAGTATTTT,CASGLVAGGPNTQYF,NA,TRBV12-5,TRBJ2-3,TRBD2
TGTGCCAGCAGCCGACGCGGACCGAACACTGAAGCTTTCTTT,CASSRRGPNTEAFF,many,TRBV2,TRBJ1-1,NA
TGTGCCTGGAGTGTACTAGGAGAGACCCAGTACTTC,CAWSVLGETQYF,many,TRBV30,TRBJ2-5,NA
TGTGCCAGCAGCATCGACCGGGACAGGGGGGTCTCCTACAATGAGCAGTTCTTC,CASSIDRDRGVSYNEQFF,NA,TRBV9,TRBJ2-1,TRBD1
TGTGCCAGCAGCTCTGGACTTGCTCAGGGGACCCAGTACTTC,CASSSGLAQGTQYF,many,TRBV11-1,TRBJ2-5,NA
TGTGTTTGCCGGGACAGGGGGTACACCGGGGAGCTGTTTTTT,CVCRDRGYTGELFF,NA,TRBV28,TRBJ2-2,TRBD1
TGTGCCTGGAGCGATGAGGGTGAAAAACTGTTTTTT,CAWSDEGEKLFF,NA,TRBV30,TRBJ1-4,NA
TGTGCCAGCAGTTTCCCTGGAGGGGTCGCGGGGGCCAACGTCCTGACTTTC,CASSFPGGVAGANVLTF,many,TRBV28,TRBJ2-6,NA
TGTGCCAGCTCACCACCCCGAGGACAGGGGGCGGGGGAGCAGTACTTC,CASSPPRGQGAGEQYF,NA,TRBV18,TRBJ2-7,TRBD1
TGTGCCAGCAGCTTAGGTTTTGGATACGAGCAGTACTTC,CASSLGFGYEQYF,many,TRBV7-8,TRBJ2-7,NA
TGTGCCACCCTCAAGGGGGCCCACTACGAGCAGTACTTC,CATLKGAHYEQYF,NA,TRBV28,TRBJ2-7,TRBD1
TGTGCCAGCAGCCAGACGGACAGGGTGGTAGACAATGAGCAGTTCTTC,CASSQTDRVVDNEQFF,many,TRBV12-3/TRBV12-4,TRBJ2-1,TRBD1
TGTGCCAGCAGTTACGAACCGGGCCAGGGGAGGGGGCAGTACTTC,CASSYEPGQGRGQYF,many,TRBV6-1,TRBJ2-7,NA
TGCAGTGCGTCACCGGGACAGCTTATCACTGAAGCTTTCTTT,CSASPGQLITEAFF,many,TRBV20-1,TRBJ1-1,TRBD1
TGTGCCAGCAGCCAGGACAGGGGATGGCTAGCGGGAGGGAGCTCCTACAATGAGCAGTTCTTC,CASSQDRGWLAGGSSYNEQFF,many,TRBV28,TRBJ2-1,TRBD2
TGTGCCAGCAGTTACTCGATGGCTAGCGGGACGGAGACCCAGTACTTC,CASSYSMASGTETQYF,NA,TRBV6-5,TRBJ2-5,TRBD2
TGTGCCAGCAGCCACCGCGACAGGCCCTATGAGCAGTTCTTC,CASSHRDRPYEQFF,NA,TRBV13,TRBJ2-1,NA
TGTGCCAGCAGTTTTGAGGACAGGGGGTATGGTTTCTTT,CASSFEDRGYGFF,many,TRBV12-3/TRBV12-4,TRBJ1-1,TRBD1
TGCAGCGTTGATGTTGAGGGAGCGGGAGATACGCAGTATTTT,CSVDVEGAGDTQYF,few,TRBV29-1,TRBJ2-3,NA
TGCGCCAGCAGAAAACAGGGGGCAGGGGAGACCCAGTACTTC,CASRKQGAGETQYF,many,TRBV5-1,TRBJ2-5,TRBD1
TGCGCCAGCAGCGGTTGGGCCTCCACAGATACGCAGTATTTT,CASSGWASTDTQYF,many,TRBV5-1,TRBJ2-3,NA
TGTGCCAGCAGTTTATCGACAGGGTTGGGAGAGACCCAGTACTTC,CASSLSTGLGETQYF,few,TRBV27,TRBJ2-5,TRBD1
TGCAGCGTTGTTGGCTACACCTTC,CSVVGYTF,NA,TRBV29-1,TRBJ1-2,NA
TGTGCCAGCAGTGCCCAGACCGGGCCCTACAATGAGCAGTTCTTC,CASSAQTGPYNEQFF,NA,TRBV12-3/TRBV12-4,TRBJ2-1,NA
TGTGCCAGCGCCGGGGACAGGGGGATCTATGGCTACACCTTC,CASAGDRGIYGYTF,few,TRBV27,TRBJ1-2,TRBD1
TGCAGTGCTCTTCGTAGCGGAACCTACGAGCAGTACTTC,CSALRSGTYEQYF,many,TRBV20-1,TRBJ2-7,NA
TGCAGCGTTGTAGGGGTGAACACTGAAGCTTTCTTT,CSVVGVNTEAFF,NA,TRBV29-1,TRBJ1-1,NA
TGTGCCAGCAGCCAAGGAGTGGCCAGCCAAGAGACCCAGTACTTC,CASSQGVASQETQYF,few,TRBV4-2,TRBJ2-5,NA
TGTGCCAGCAGCTTAGGTAATAGATTCTACAATGAGCAGTTCTTC,CASSLGNRFYNEQFF,NA,TRBV11-3,TRBJ2-1,NA
TGTGCCAGCAGTCTCATTATCGGGGAGCTGTTTTTT,CASSLIIGELFF,few,TRBV27,TRBJ2-2,NA
TGTGCCAGCAGCATCAGGGCGGGGACAGGGAGTTCACCCCTCCACTTT,CASSIRAGTGSSPLHF,many,TRBV7-2,TRBJ1-6,TRBD1
TGTGCCAGCAGCCAAGATGCGGGAGGGCCTACAGATACGCAGTATTTT,CASSQDAGGPTDTQYF,many,TRBV3-1,TRBJ2-3,TRBD2
TGTGCCAGCAGCCAGCAGACAGGGATTGAGCAGTTCTTC,CASSQQTGIEQFF,many,TRBV7-2,TRBJ2-1,TRBD1
TGTGCCAGCAGTCCTAAGAGGGTTGAAGCTTTCTTT,CASSPKRVEAFF,NA,TRBV7-8,TRBJ1-1,NA
TGTGCCAGCAGCTTAGCTCCGGGCGGCGGGGGATACAATGAGCAGTTCTTC,CASSLAPGGGGYNEQFF,NA,TRBV7-2,TRBJ2-1,TRBD2
TGTGCCAGCAGTTACGGGCCCGAGCAGTACTTC,CASSYGPEQYF,many,TRBV6-2/TRBV6-3,TRBJ2-7,NA
TGTGCCTGGAGTGTAAATTCTGGGGCGGTCGGAGGCTACACCTTC,CAWSVNSGAVGGYTF,few,TRBV30,TRBJ1-2,NA
TGCGCCAGCAGCCAAGGGACAGGGAATTCCTACGAGCAGTACTTC,CASSQGTGNSYEQYF,many,TRBV4-3,TRBJ2-7,TRBD1
TGTGCCAGCAGCCTCCGGACCTCCAACACCGGGGAGCTGTTTTTT,CASSLRTSNTGELFF,NA,TRBV7-8,TRBJ2-2,NA
TGTGCCAGCAGCCCCCCCGGACAGGGCCCGGCACCTGGCTACACCTTC,CASSPPGQGPAPGYTF,NA,TRBV3-1,TRBJ1-2,TRBD1
TGTGCCAGCAGTAGCAGGATCGATGAAAAACTGTTTTTT,CASSSRIDEKLFF,NA,TRBV6-2/TRBV6-3,TRBJ1-4,NA
TGTGCCAGCAGCGCCCTACTAGCGGGAGCCTACAATGAGCAGTTCTTC,CASSALLAGAYNEQFF,NA,TRBV7-9,TRBJ2-1,TRBD2
TGTGCCAGCAGCTTGGCAGGACAGCCTTCCTACTATGGCTACACCTTC,CASSLAGQPSYYGYTF,NA,TRBV5-5,TRBJ1-2,NA
TGTGCCAGCTCACCAGGACAGGTCGAAAGTGGCACAGATACGCAGTATTTT,CASSPGQVESGTDTQYF,NA,TRBV18,TRBJ2-3,TRBD1
TGTGCCTGGAGTGACCCGGGGACAGGCTATAATTCACCCCTCCACTTT,CAWSDPGTGYNSPLHF,NA,TRBV30,TRBJ1-6,TRBD1
TGTGCCAGCACCCCGGGACAGGGGTTCCCAGATACGCAGTATTTT,CASTPGQGFPDTQYF,NA,TRBV6-1,TRBJ2-3,TRBD1
TGTGCCTGGAGTGTAGGACGCCGAGCGGGCGATACGCAGTATTTT,CAWSVGRRAGDTQYF,NA,TRBV30,TRBJ2-3,NA
TGTGCCAGCTCACCAAGGGGGTACGACTTGGGCGAGCAGTACTTC,CASSPRGYDLGEQYF,NA,TRBV18,TRBJ2-7,NA
TGTGCCTGGGGCAGCGGGTTAGACGAAAAACTGTTTTTT,CAWGSGLDEKLFF,few,TRBV30,TRBJ1-4,NA
TGTGCCAGCAGTGAAGAGGCAGCCAGCTCCTACGAGCAGTACTTC,CASSEEAASSYEQYF,many,TRBV2,TRBJ2-7,NA
TGTGCCAGCAGTACTGACAGGGTGGTGAACACTGAAGCTTTCTTT,CASSTDRVVNTEAFF,NA,TRBV28,TRBJ1-1,TRBD1
TGCAGTGCTAGGTGGGCTAGCGGGGCCGAGACCCAGTACTTC,CSARWASGAETQYF,many,TRBV20-1,TRBJ2-5,TRBD2
TGTGCCAGCAGCCGCCGAGCGGGGGATTCCTACGAGCAGTACTTC,CASSRRAGDSYEQYF,many,TRBV3-1,TRBJ2-7,TRBD2
TGTGCCAGCTCCCTTCTAGGGACAGATCAGCCCCAGCATTTT,CASSLLGTDQPQHF,few,TRBV18,TRBJ1-5,TRBD1
TGCAGTGCTTCCCGACCCCTAGCGGGGGTACGAGAGCAGTACTTC,CSASRPLAGVREQYF,many,TRBV20-1,TRBJ2-7,TRBD2
TGTGCCTTTACGACAGGATTCTCTGGAAACACCATATATTTT,CAFTTGFSGNTIYF,few,TRBV11-2,TRBJ1-3,NA